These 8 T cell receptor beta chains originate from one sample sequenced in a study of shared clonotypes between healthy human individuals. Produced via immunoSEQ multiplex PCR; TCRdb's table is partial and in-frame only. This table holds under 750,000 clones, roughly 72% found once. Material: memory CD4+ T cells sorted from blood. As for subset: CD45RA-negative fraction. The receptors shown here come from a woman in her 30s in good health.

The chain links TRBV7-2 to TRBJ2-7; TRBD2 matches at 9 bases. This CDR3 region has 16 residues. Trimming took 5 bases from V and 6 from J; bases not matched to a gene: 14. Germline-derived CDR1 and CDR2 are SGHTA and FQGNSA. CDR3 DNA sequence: TGTGCCAGCAGCCTAGGGGGTAGCGGGAGTCGGCGCGAGCAGTACTTC. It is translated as CASSLGGSGSRREQYF. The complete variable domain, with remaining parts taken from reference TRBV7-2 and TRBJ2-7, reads GAGVSQSPSNKVTEKGKDVELRCDPISGHTALYWYRQSLGQGLEFLIYFQGNSAPDKSGLPSDRFSAERTGGSVSTLTIQRTQQEDSAVYLCASSLGGSGSRREQYFGPGTRLTVT.

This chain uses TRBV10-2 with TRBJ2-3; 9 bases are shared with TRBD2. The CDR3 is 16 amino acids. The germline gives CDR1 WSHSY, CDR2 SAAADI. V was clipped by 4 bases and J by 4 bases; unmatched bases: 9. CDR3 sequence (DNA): TGCGCCAGCAGTGGCACGGGACTAGCAGTTTCAGATACGCAGTATTTT. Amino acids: CASSGTGLAVSDTQYF.

The CDR3 DNA reads as TGTGCCAGCAGTTCGATCTCTGGGGCCAACGTCCTGACTTTC. It translates to CASSSISGANVLTF. V and J are TRBV28 and TRBJ2-6; D gene ambiguous. Germline CDR1 and CDR2: MDHEN and SYDVKM. V was shortened by 4 bases and J by 0 bases, with 4 bases between the two germline ends. The CDR3 covers 14 residues.

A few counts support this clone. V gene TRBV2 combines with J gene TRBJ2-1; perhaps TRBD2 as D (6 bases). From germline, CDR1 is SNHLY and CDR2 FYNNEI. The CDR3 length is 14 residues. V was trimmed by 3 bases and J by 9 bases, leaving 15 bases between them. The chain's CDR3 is CASSDALGGIEQFF. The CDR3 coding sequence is TGTGCCAGCAGTGATGCCCTTGGAGGGATTGAGCAGTTCTTC.

CDR3 in DNA: TGTGCCAGCAGAAAAGGGAGGGGTGCTACTAATGAAAAACTGTTTTTT. Encoded protein: CASRKGRGATNEKLFF. The V and J genes are TRBV28 and TRBJ1-4; tentatively, D is TRBD1 (5 bases). Germline loops: CDR1 MDHEN, CDR2 SYDVKM. This CDR3 region has 16 residues. Trimming took off 6 bases at V and 2 bases at J, with 16 bases between the two ends.

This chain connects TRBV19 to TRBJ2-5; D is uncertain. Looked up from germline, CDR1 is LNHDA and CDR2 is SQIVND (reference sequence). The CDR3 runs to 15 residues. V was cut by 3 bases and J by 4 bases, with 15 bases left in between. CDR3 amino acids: CASSMSSRNRETQYF. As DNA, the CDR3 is TGTGCCAGTAGTATGTCATCCAGGAATCGAGAGACCCAGTACTTC.

The CDR3, as DNA: TGTGCCAGCAGCTCGGGACAGGGAGGAGAAAAACTGTTTTTT. This gives the protein CASSSGQGGEKLFF. This chain links TRBV11-1 with TRBJ1-4; 9 bases map to TRBD1. Germline V CDR1 and CDR2: SGHAT, FQDESV (reference sequence). The trim removed 4 bases at V and 8 bases at J, leaving 5 bases unmatched. The CDR3 length is 14 residues.

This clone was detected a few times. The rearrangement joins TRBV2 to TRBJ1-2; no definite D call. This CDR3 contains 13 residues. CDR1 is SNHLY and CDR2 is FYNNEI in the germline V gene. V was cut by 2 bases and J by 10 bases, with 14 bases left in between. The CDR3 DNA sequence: TGTGCCAGCAGTGAATTACAACCTATGGACTACACCTTC. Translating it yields CASSELQPMDYTF.